This T cell receptor (beta chain) derives from a study of Tregs in tolerant kidney transplant recipients. Recipients received nonmyeloablative bone marrow transplants from related graft donors, with transient mixed chimerism. Sequencing used immunoSEQ multiplex PCR; TCRdb keeps in-frame clones, though not all of them. The sample's table shows 30,000 to 40,000 clones. Findings and caveats of the study: For some patients, primers changed over time, blocking nucleotide-level comparison.

The germline V gene has CDR1 GTSNPN and CDR2 SVGIG (reference sequence). The CDR3 consists of 14 residues. V shed 5 bases, J shed 4 bases, and the junction held 7 bases outside the gene matches. A word on this clone: Its antigen is undetermined. Read data end 3 residues before the CDR3 end; the end is taken from the germline J gene.

The TCR originated in a human patient who received a combined kidney and bone marrow transplant. Among the T cells, some may be from the graft donor. This sample comprised CD4+ T cells from blood (PBMCs), obtained 24 months after the transplant. The V gene is TRBV30, the J gene TRBJ1-4; 7 bases fit TRBD1. The covered CDR3 bases are TGTGCCTGGGCACAGGGGCGGGTTAATGAAAAA. It encodes CAWAQGRVNEK. The CDR3 in its entirety is CAWAQGRVNEKLFF. Full variable domain (outside the CDR3, taken from reference TRBV30 and TRBJ1-4): SQTIHQWPATLVQPVGSPLSLECTVEGTSNPNLYWYRQAAGRGLQLLFYSVGIGQISSEVPQNLSASRPQDRQFILSSKKLLLSDSGFYLCAWAQGRVNEKLFFGSGTQLSVL.